This T cell receptor beta chain was recorded in a study of cytomegalovirus exposure and HLA in healthy donors. The study's findings and limits: Confirmation was obtained in vitro that three CMV-associated chains are specific for CMV antigens. Only CMV serostatus was available as immune exposure information. In an earlier analysis, most TCR beta V segments were productive about 87% or about 30% of the time.

The CDR3 extends over 15 amino acids. Germline V lookup: CDR1 MNHEY, CDR2 SMNVEV (reference sequence). Note on this clone: What it recognizes is unknown. One end of the junction varies from germline; a read error may be responsible.

Vbeta (60) and Jbeta (13) primers were used in the PCR. Assay: immunoSEQ multiplex PCR; the TCRdb copy retains only in-frame clones and omits some. Here the sample spans nearly 95,000 clones, about four fifths being singletons. The clonotype originates from a woman between 40 and 55 years old in good health and CMV-seronegative. The chain combines TRBV27 with TRBJ2-3; TRBD2 agrees at 13 bases. Sequencing was done on a sample of PBMCs. The CDR3 bases are TGTGCCAGCAGTTTATCGACACTAGCGGGGGGGGCACTAGATTTT. Its translation is CASSLSTLAGGALDF.